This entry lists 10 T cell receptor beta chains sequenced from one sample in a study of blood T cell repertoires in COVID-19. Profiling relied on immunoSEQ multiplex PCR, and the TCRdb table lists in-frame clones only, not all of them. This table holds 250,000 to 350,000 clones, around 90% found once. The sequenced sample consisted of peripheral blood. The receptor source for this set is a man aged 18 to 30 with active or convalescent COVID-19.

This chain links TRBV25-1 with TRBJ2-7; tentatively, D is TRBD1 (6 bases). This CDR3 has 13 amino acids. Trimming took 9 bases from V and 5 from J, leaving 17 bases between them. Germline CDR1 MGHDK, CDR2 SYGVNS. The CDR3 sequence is CASEKGVSHEQYF. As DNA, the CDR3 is TGTGCCAGTGAAAAGGGGGTTAGCCACGAGCAGTACTTC.

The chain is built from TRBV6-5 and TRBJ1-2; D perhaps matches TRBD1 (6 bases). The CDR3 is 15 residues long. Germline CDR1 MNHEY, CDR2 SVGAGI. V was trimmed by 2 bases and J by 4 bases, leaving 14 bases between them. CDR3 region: CASSYREGEIYGYTF. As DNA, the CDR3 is TGTGCCAGCAGTTACCGGGAGGGGGAGATCTATGGCTACACCTTC.

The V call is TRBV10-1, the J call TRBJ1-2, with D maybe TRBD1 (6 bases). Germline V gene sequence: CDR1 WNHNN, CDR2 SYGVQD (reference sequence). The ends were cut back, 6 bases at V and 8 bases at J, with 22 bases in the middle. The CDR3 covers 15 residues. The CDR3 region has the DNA TGCGCCAGCAGCCTAGAGAAGCCTAGGGACACGGGCTACACCTTC. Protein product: CASSLEKPRDTGYTF.

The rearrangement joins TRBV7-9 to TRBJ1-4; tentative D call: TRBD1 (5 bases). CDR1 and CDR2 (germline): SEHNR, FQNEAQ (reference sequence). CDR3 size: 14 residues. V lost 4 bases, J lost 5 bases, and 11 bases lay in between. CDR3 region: CASSYVGGNEKLFF. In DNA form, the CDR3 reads TGTGCCAGCAGCTATGTGGGGGGGAATGAAAAACTGTTTTTT.

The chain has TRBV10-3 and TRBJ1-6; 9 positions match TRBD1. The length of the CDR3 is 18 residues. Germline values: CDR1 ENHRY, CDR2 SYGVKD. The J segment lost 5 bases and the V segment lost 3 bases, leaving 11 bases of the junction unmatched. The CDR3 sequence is CAISDGDRATKNNSPLHF. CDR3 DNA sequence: TGTGCCATCAGTGATGGGGACAGGGCTACAAAAAATAATTCACCCCTCCACTTT.

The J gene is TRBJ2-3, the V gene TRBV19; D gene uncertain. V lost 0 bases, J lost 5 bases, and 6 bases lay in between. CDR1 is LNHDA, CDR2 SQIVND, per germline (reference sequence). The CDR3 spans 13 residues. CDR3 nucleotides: TGTGCCAGTAGTATAGAATTCGGAGATACGCAGTATTTT. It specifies CASSIEFGDTQYF. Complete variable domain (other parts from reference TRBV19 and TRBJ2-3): DGGITQSPKYLFRKEGQNVTLSCEQNLNHDAMYWYRQDPGQGLRLIYYSQIVNDFQKGDIAEGYSVSREKKESFPLTVTSAQKNPTAFYLCASSIEFGDTQYFGPGTRLTVL.

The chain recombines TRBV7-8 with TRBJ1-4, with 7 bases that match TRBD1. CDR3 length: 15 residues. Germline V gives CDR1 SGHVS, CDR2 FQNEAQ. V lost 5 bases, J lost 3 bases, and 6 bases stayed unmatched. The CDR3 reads CASSLDRVSNEKLFF. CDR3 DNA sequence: TGTGCCAGCAGCCTAGACAGGGTATCTAATGAAAAACTGTTTTTT.

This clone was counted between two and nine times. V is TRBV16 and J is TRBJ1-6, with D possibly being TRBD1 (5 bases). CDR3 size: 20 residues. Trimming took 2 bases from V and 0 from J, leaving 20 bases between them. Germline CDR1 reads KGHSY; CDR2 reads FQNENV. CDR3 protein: CASSQLWGYGGSSYNSPLHF. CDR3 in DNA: TGTGCCAGCAGCCAACTGTGGGGCTACGGGGGTAGCTCCTATAATTCACCCCTCCACTTT.

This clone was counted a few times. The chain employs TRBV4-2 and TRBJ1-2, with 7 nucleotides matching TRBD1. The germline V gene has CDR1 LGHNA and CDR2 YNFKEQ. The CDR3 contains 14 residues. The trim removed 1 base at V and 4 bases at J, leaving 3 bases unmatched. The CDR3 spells CASSQVDRAYGYTF. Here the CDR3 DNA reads TGTGCCAGCAGCCAAGTTGACAGGGCCTATGGCTACACCTTC.

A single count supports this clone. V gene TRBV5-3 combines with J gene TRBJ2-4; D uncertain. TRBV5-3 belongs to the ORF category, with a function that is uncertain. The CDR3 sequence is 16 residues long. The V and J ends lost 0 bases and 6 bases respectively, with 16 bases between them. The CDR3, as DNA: TGTGCCAGAAGCTTGGCTGCCCAGTGGGCGAGAAACATTCAGTACTTC. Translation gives CARSLAAQWARNIQYF.